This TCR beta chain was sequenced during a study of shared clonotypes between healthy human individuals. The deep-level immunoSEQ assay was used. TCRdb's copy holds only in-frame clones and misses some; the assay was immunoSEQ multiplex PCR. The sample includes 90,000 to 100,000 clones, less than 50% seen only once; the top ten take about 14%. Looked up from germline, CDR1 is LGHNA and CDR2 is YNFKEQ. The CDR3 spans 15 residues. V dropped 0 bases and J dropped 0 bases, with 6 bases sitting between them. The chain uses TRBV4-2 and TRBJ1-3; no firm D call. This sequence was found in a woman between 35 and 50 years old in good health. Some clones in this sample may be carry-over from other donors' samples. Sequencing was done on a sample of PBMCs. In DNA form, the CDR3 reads TGTGCCAGCAGCCAAGATAGAAACTCTGGAAACACCATATATTTT. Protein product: CASSQDRNSGNTIYF.